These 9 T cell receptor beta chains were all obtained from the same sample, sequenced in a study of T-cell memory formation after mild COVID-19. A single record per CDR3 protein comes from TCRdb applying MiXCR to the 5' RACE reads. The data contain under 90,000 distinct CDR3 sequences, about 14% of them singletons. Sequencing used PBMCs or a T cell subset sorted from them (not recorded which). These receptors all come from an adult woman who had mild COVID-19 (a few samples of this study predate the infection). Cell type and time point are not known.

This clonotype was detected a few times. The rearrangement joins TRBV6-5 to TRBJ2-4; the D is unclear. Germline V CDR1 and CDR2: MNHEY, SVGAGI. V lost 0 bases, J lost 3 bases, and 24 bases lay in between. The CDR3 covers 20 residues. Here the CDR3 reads CASSYSPRFLSRSDKNIQYF. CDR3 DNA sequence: TGTGCCAGCAGTTACTCGCCGCGGTTTTTGAGTCGCTCGGACAAAAACATTCAGTACTTC.

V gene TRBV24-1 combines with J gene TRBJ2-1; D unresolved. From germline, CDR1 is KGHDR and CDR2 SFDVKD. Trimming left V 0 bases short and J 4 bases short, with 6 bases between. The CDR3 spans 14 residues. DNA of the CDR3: TGTGCCACCAGTGATTTGCAGCCTTACAATGAGCAGTTCTTC. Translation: CATSDLQPYNEQFF.

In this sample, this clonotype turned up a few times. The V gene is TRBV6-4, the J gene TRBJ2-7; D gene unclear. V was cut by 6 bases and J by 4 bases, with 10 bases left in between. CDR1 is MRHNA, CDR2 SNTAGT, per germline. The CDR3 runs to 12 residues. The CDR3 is CASRYLGYEQYF. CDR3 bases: TGTGCCAGCAGATACCTCGGGTACGAGCAGTACTTC.

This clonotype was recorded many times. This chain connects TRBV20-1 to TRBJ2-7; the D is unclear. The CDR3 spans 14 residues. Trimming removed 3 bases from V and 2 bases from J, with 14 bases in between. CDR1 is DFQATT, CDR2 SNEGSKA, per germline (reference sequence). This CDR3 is CSARDGPMAYEQYF. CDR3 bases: TGCAGTGCTAGGGACGGCCCTATGGCCTACGAGCAGTACTTC.

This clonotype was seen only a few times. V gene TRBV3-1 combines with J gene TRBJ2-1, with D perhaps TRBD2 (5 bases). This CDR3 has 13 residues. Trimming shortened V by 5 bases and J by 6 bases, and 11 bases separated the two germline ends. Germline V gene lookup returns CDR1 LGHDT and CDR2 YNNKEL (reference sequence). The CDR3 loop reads CASSEGGPNEQFF. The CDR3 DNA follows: TGTGCCAGCAGCGAGGGCGGGCCCAATGAGCAGTTCTTC.

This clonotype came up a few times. DNA for the CDR3: TGTGCCACCAGCACGGACAGGGGACCTCCAATCACAGATACGCAGTATTTT. Its translation is CATSTDRGPPITDTQYF. This chain links TRBV15 with TRBJ2-3; 9 bases line up with TRBD1. V shed 4 bases and J 2 bases; nucleotides not matched to a gene: 10. This CDR3 region has 17 residues. Germline CDR1 LNHNV, CDR2 YYDKDF (reference sequence).

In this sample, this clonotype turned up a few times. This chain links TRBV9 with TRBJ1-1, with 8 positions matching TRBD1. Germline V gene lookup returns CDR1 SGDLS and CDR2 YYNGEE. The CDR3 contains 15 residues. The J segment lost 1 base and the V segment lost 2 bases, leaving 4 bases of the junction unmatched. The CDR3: CASSVKDRANTEAFF. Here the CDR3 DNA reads TGTGCCAGCAGCGTGAAGGACAGGGCGAACACTGAAGCTTTCTTT.

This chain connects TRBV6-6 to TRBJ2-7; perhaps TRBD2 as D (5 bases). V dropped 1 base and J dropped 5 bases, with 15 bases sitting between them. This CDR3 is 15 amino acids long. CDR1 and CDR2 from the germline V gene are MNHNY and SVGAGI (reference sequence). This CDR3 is CASSYYNLAGDEQYF. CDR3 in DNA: TGTGCCAGCAGTTACTATAATTTAGCCGGGGACGAGCAGTACTTC.

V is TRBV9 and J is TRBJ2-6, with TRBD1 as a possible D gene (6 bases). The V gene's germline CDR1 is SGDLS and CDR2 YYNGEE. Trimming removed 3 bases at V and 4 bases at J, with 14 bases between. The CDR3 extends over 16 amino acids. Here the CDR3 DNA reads TGTGCCAGCAGCGCACTCTCAGGGGCAGGGGCCAACGTCCTGACTTTC. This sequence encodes CASSALSGAGANVLTF. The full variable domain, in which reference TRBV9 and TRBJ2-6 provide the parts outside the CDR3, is DSGVTQTPKHLITATGQRVTLRCSPRSGDLSVYWYQQSLDQGLQFLIQYYNGEERAKGNILERFSAQQFPDLHSELNLSSLELGDSALYFCASSALSGAGANVLTFGAGSRLTVL.